The next 28 T cell receptor beta chains were all read from a single sample in a study of T cells in localized non-small cell lung cancer. Method: immunoSEQ multiplex PCR; TCRdb's copy keeps in-frame clones and lacks some. Of around 41,000 clones listed, roughly four fifths are singletons. The input for sequencing was PBMCs, taken before any cancer treatment. The receptors derive from a man aged 40-75 years with stage II lung adenocarcinoma.

The V and J genes are TRBV6-5 and TRBJ2-5, with TRBD1 identical over 7 bases. Trimming at V came to 6 bases and at J to 5 bases, leaving 6 bases not matched to a gene. Germline loops: CDR1 MNHEY, CDR2 SVGAGI. This CDR3 region has 13 residues. Here the CDR3 DNA reads TGTGCCAGCAGGAAAGGGGGCAGGGAGACCCAGTACTTC. This translates into CASRKGGRETQYF.

The table lists this clone with a few counts. The chain couples TRBV19 to TRBJ2-7; tentatively, D is TRBD1 or TRBD2 (5 bases each). The CDR3 length is 13 residues. Trimming took off 4 bases at V and 2 bases at J, with 9 bases between the two ends. The germline gives CDR1 LNHDA, CDR2 SQIVND (reference sequence). The CDR3 loop reads CASSKGPTYEQYF. CDR3 nucleotide sequence: TGTGCCAGTAGTAAGGGACCGACCTACGAGCAGTACTTC.

By share, this clone ranks as medium-sized. The rearrangement uses TRBV5-4 and TRBJ1-1; 8 bases are shared with TRBD1. The trim removed 1 base at V and 10 bases at J, leaving 6 bases unmatched. Germline-derived CDR1 and CDR2 are SGHNT and YYREEE (reference sequence). The CDR3 spans 13 residues. The CDR3 is CASSLPGGTGAFF. Written as DNA, the CDR3 is TGTGCCAGCAGCTTGCCAGGCGGGACAGGAGCTTTCTTT.

The table lists this clone with a count of one. This chain's CDR3 is CASSFRREVTDTQYF. As DNA, the CDR3 is TGTGCCAGCAGTTTTCGGAGGGAGGTCACAGATACGCAGTATTTT. This chain connects TRBV28 to TRBJ2-3; tentatively, D is TRBD2 (6 bases). The CDR3 is 15 amino acids. Germline V CDR1 and CDR2: MDHEN, SYDVKM. The V end lost 3 bases, the J end lost 2 bases, and 12 bases lay between the germline ends.

This clone was counted once. The V and J genes are TRBV6-6 and TRBJ1-5; D remains unclear. The length of the CDR3 is 14 residues. The ends were cut back, 0 bases at V and 2 bases at J, with 5 bases in the middle. CDR1 MNHNY and CDR2 SVGAGI come from the germline V gene (reference sequence). CDR3 DNA: TGTGCCAGCAGTTACTCGAGGGGCAATCAGCCCCAGCATTTT. Residues: CASSYSRGNQPQHF.

The chain combines TRBV28 with TRBJ1-4; tentatively, D is TRBD1 (5 bases). The germline V gene encodes CDR1 MDHEN and CDR2 SYDVKM. The CDR3 runs 14 residues. Trimming stripped 6 bases from V and 5 bases from J, with 13 bases between. CDR3 coding DNA: TGTGCCAGCAGCGGGGGGGACCAGAATGAAAAACTGTTTTTT. It codes for CASSGGDQNEKLFF.

This rearrangement joins TRBV19 to TRBJ1-2; D unclear. The V and J ends lost 4 bases and 2 bases respectively, with 5 bases between them. The V gene's germline CDR1 is LNHDA and CDR2 SQIVND (reference sequence). The CDR3 runs 12 residues. CDR3 DNA sequence: TGTGCCAGTAGTAGTCTCAACTATGGCTACACCTTC. Protein product: CASSSLNYGYTF. The whole variable domain, filled in from reference TRBV19 and TRBJ1-2, reads DGGITQSPKYLFRKEGQNVTLSCEQNLNHDAMYWYRQDPGQGLRLIYYSQIVNDFQKGDIAEGYSVSREKKESFPLTVTSAQKNPTAFYLCASSSLNYGYTFGSGTRLTVV.

The gene calls are TRBV11-3 and TRBJ2-1, with 10 bases that match TRBD2. Per the germline V gene, CDR1 is SGHNT and CDR2 is YENEEA. This CDR3 region has 14 residues. The V gene end was trimmed by 4 bases and the J gene end by 12 bases; junction bases not matched to a gene: 9. CDR3 region: CASSSALLAGAQFF. The DNA of the CDR3 is TGTGCCAGCAGCTCGGCCCTGCTAGCGGGGGCGCAGTTCTTC.

The chain recombines TRBV7-2 with TRBJ2-3; D ambiguous. The germline V and J ends were trimmed by 2 bases and 2 bases, with 2 bases remaining between them. Germline V gene lookup returns CDR1 SGHTA and CDR2 FQGNSA. The CDR3 extends over 12 amino acids. CDR3 in DNA: TGTGCCAGCAGCTTATACACAGATACGCAGTATTTT. Amino acid sequence: CASSLYTDTQYF.

The chain uses TRBV7-2 and TRBJ2-4; tentatively, D is TRBD1 (5 bases). This CDR3 spans 17 amino acids. V lost 5 bases and J lost 3, with 20 bases in between. Germline loops: CDR1 SGHTA, CDR2 FQGNSA. Written as DNA, the CDR3 is TGTGCCAGCAGCACACAGGAAGCCGGAGTTGTCAAAAACATTCAGTACTTC. Amino acids: CASSTQEAGVVKNIQYF.

This chain uses TRBV6-5 with TRBJ2-7; D is possibly TRBD2 (7 bases). Germline loops: CDR1 MNHEY, CDR2 SVGAGI. Trimming removed 4 bases from V and 4 bases from J, with 20 bases in between. This CDR3 is built from 16 residues. DNA of the CDR3: TGTGCCAGCAGTTCCCGAGGGGGGGAAGTTATTTACGAGCAGTACTTC. Protein sequence: CASSSRGGEVIYEQYF.

The chain employs TRBV6-1 and TRBJ1-6; D unresolved. The CDR3 sequence is 16 residues long. Looked up from germline, CDR1 is MNHNS and CDR2 is SASEGT. V was trimmed by 0 bases and J by 11 bases, leaving 17 bases between them. CDR3 nucleotides: TGTGCCAGCAGTGAAGCCTCGGACGCCGCCTTGACACCCCTCCACTTT. Its protein is CASSEASDAALTPLHF.

The chain is built from TRBV19 and TRBJ2-5; the match to TRBD2 covers 7 bases. V shed 8 bases and J 5 bases; nucleotides not matched to a gene: 11. The CDR3 runs 14 residues. Germline-derived CDR1 and CDR2 are LNHDA and SQIVND (reference sequence). CDR3 region: CASSPAGVRETQYF. CDR3 DNA sequence: TGTGCCAGTTCCCCTGCGGGAGTCAGGGAGACCCAGTACTTC.

The gene calls are TRBV18 and TRBJ2-3, with D maybe TRBD1 (5 bases). This CDR3 has 15 residues. The germline gives CDR1 KGHSH, CDR2 LQKENI. The ends were cut back, 2 bases at V and 2 bases at J, with 11 bases in the middle. CDR3 residues: CASSPFDSLTDTQYF. CDR3 nucleotides: TGTGCCAGCTCACCATTCGACAGCCTCACAGATACGCAGTATTTT.

V and J are TRBV2 and TRBJ2-3, with D tentatively TRBD1 (5 bases). CDR3 length equals 14 residues. V lost 2 bases, J lost 4 bases, and 10 bases lay in between. The V gene's germline CDR1 is SNHLY and CDR2 FYNNEI. DNA for the CDR3: TGTGCCAGCAGTGAATCGGGCAGGGCAGATACGCAGTATTTT. The encoded protein is CASSESGRADTQYF. The full variable domain, rest sourced from reference TRBV2 and TRBJ2-3, is EPEVTQTPSHQVTQMGQEVILRCVPISNHLYFYWYRQILGQKVEFLVSFYNNEISEKSEIFDDQFSVERPDGSNFTLKIRSTKLEDSAMYFCASSESGRADTQYFGPGTRLTVL.

Only a few counts were recorded for this clone. V and J are TRBV5-4 and TRBJ2-7, with a weak D call TRBD1 (5 bases). Trimming took 1 base from V and 0 from J, leaving 5 bases between them. Germline loops: CDR1 SGHNT, CDR2 YYREEE (reference sequence). There are 13 residues in the CDR3. CDR3 loop: CASSLRGSYEQYF. In nucleotides, the CDR3 is TGTGCCAGCAGCTTGAGGGGCTCCTACGAGCAGTACTTC.

V gene TRBV6-5 combines with J gene TRBJ2-5; D gene unclear. This CDR3 has 15 amino acids. Germline CDR1 is MNHEY and CDR2 is SVGAGI. V lost 2 bases and J lost 5, with 15 bases in between. The CDR3 DNA follows: TGTGCCAGCAGTTACACCCTGAGGCCCGAGGAGACCCAGTACTTC. It specifies CASSYTLRPEETQYF.

The chain links TRBV7-2 to TRBJ2-6; D uncertain. Germline V gene sequence: CDR1 SGHTA, CDR2 FQGNSA. Trimming stripped 5 bases from V and 4 bases from J, with 15 bases between. This CDR3 spans 16 amino acids. The CDR3 DNA is TGTGCCAGCAGCCGAACGGACCCTTGGGGGGCCAACGTCCTGACTTTC. The encoded protein is CASSRTDPWGANVLTF.

J is TRBJ1-1 and V is TRBV6-4, with D hard to call. Germline-derived CDR1 and CDR2 are MRHNA and SNTAGT. The CDR3 covers 14 residues. With 5 bases removed from V and 4 bases from J, the gap between germline ends came to 14 bases. The CDR3 spells CASSLTRLSTEAFF. The CDR3 DNA sequence: TGTGCCAGCAGTCTCACTCGACTTAGCACTGAAGCTTTCTTT.

The chain couples TRBV4-3 to TRBJ2-1, with a tentative D call TRBD2 (6 bases). Germline CDR1 reads LGHNA; CDR2 reads YSLEER. CDR3 length equals 13 residues. V dropped 4 bases and J dropped 4 bases, with 8 bases sitting between them. The CDR3 region is CASSPGRYNEQFF. Here the CDR3 DNA reads TGCGCCAGCAGCCCGGGGAGGTACAATGAGCAGTTCTTC.

The genes are TRBV19 and TRBJ2-1; D perhaps matches TRBD2 (5 bases). The length of the CDR3 is 13 residues. The germline V gene has CDR1 LNHDA and CDR2 SQIVND (reference sequence). V dropped 8 bases and J dropped 7 bases, with 15 bases sitting between them. DNA of the CDR3: TGTGCCAGTCGCGGCCGGGGTCTTAATGAGCAGTTCTTC. Amino acid sequence: CASRGRGLNEQFF.

The genes are TRBV12-5 and TRBJ2-2; D possibly corresponds to TRBD2 (5 bases). V was shortened by 7 bases and J by 6 bases, with 12 bases between the two germline ends. The CDR3 extends over 13 amino acids. The germline gives CDR1 LGHNT, CDR2 FRNRAP. The CDR3: CASVPPGSGELFF. Here the CDR3 DNA reads TGTGCTAGTGTTCCGCCGGGGTCCGGGGAGCTGTTTTTT.

The chain joins TRBV6-1 to TRBJ2-1, with 7 positions matching TRBD1. The CDR3 is made up of 16 amino acids. V dropped 4 bases and J dropped 0; count of bases not matched to a gene: 6. The germline V gene encodes CDR1 MNHNS and CDR2 SASEGT. The CDR3: CASSGFRDSSYNEQFF. DNA of the CDR3: TGTGCCAGCAGTGGCTTCCGGGACAGCTCCTACAATGAGCAGTTCTTC.

This clone was seen a handful of times. The chain carries TRBV19 and TRBJ2-6; D uncertain. Per the germline V gene, CDR1 is LNHDA and CDR2 is SQIVND (reference sequence). V lost 5 bases, J lost 4 bases, and 6 bases lay in between. The CDR3 contains 13 residues. The CDR3 reads CASSLSGANVLTF. The CDR3, as DNA: TGTGCCAGTAGTCTCTCGGGGGCCAACGTCCTGACTTTC.

The genes are TRBV5-4 and TRBJ2-7; D gene unclear. This CDR3 is built from 11 residues. V lost 1 base and J 5 bases, leaving 4 bases between the germline ends. Per the germline V gene, CDR1 is SGHNT and CDR2 is YYREEE (reference sequence). The CDR3 coding sequence is TGTGCCAGCAGCTTGATGAACGAGCAGTACTTC. Its protein product is CASSLMNEQYF.

The CDR3 is CASSGGDTQYF. The CDR3 region has the DNA TGTGCCAGCAGCGGTGGAGATACGCAGTATTTT. The chain recombines TRBV5-4 with TRBJ2-3; D not certain. The germline gives CDR1 SGHNT, CDR2 YYREEE (reference sequence). The CDR3 has 11 amino acids. Between the trimmed V and J ends, which lost 4 bases and 5 bases, there was a span of 5 bases.

The chain joins TRBV2 to TRBJ1-1; D remains ambiguous. V shed 2 bases and J shed 0 bases, with 10 bases lying between them. The CDR3 has 15 amino acids. From germline, CDR1 is SNHLY and CDR2 FYNNEI. CDR3 coding DNA: TGTGCCAGCAGTGAATTAGGTGGGATGAACACTGAAGCTTTCTTT. Its translation is CASSELGGMNTEAFF.

This chain connects TRBV7-9 to TRBJ1-6; 8 positions match TRBD1. V gave up 6 bases and J gave up 2 bases; unmatched junction bases: 6. The CDR3 has 16 amino acids. The germline CDR1 and CDR2 sequences are SEHNR and FQNEAQ (reference sequence). CDR3 in amino acids: CASSSTGVAYNSPLHF. The DNA for the CDR3 is TGTGCCAGCAGTTCGACAGGGGTAGCCTATAATTCACCCCTCCACTTT.